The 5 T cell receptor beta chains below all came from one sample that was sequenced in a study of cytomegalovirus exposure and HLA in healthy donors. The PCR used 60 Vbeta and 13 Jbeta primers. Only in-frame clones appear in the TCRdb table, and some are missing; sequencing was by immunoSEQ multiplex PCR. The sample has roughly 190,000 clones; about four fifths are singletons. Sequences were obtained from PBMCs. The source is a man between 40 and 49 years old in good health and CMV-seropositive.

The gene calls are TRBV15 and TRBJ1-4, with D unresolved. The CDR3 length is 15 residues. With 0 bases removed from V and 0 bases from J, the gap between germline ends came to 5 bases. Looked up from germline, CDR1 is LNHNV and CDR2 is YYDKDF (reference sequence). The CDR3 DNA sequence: TGTGCCACCAGCAGAGAGATAGCAACTAATGAAAAACTGTTTTTT. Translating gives CATSREIATNEKLFF.

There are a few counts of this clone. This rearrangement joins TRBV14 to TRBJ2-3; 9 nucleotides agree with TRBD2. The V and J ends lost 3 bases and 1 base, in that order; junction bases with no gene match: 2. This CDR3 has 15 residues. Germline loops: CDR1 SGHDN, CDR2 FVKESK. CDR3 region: CASSHWTSGTDTQYF. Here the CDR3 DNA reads TGTGCCAGCAGCCACTGGACTAGCGGCACAGATACGCAGTATTTT. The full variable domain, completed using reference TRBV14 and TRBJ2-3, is EAGVTQFPSHSVIEKGQTVTLRCDPISGHDNLYWYRRVMGKEIKFLLHFVKESKQDESGMPNNRFLAERTGGTYSTLKVQPAELEDSGVYFCASSHWTSGTDTQYFGPGTRLTVL.

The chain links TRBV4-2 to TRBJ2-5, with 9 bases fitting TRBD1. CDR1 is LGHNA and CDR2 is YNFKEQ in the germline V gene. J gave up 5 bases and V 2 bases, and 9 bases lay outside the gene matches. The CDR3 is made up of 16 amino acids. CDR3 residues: CASSQPQTGGKETQYF. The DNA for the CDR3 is TGTGCCAGCAGCCAACCTCAGACAGGGGGGAAGGAGACCCAGTACTTC.

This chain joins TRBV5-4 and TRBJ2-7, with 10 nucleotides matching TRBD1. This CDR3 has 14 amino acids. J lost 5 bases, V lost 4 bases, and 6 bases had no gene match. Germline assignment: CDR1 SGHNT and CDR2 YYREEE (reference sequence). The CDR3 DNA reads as TGTGCCAGCAGCCAGACAGGGGGCCCCGACGAGCAGTACTTC. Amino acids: CASSQTGGPDEQYF.

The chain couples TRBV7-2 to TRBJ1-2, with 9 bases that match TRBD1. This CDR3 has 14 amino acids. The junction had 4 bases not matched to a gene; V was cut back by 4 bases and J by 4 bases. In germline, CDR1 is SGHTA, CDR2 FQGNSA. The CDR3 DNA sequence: TGTGCCAGCAGCTCCGGGACAGGGCTCTATGGCTACACCTTC. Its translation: CASSSGTGLYGYTF.